Presented here are 18 T cell receptor beta chains from one specimen sequenced in a study of blood T cells in healthy people across ages. A second 7 to 11 cycle PCR used barcoded and J-beta primers. TCRdb redid the calling of the 5' RACE reads with MiXCR, one entry per CDR3 protein. Of approximately 780,000 distinct CDR3 sequences in the sample, around 24% were seen once. These sequences were also reported in another study, on T cells of mothers and their children.

Material: blood. The receptors stem from a boy younger than 18 in good health.

The V call is TRBV20-1, the J call TRBJ2-3; 11 nucleotides agree with TRBD2. The trim removed 3 bases at V and 0 bases at J, leaving 5 bases unmatched. This CDR3 contains 16 residues. Germline values: CDR1 DFQATT, CDR2 SNEGSKA (reference sequence). The CDR3 DNA follows: TGCAGTGCTAGGGTTAGCGGGGGGGCTAGCACAGATACGCAGTATTTT. Translating gives CSARVSGGASTDTQYF.

This clonotype was counted many times. The chain carries TRBV12-3 or TRBV12-4 and TRBJ2-4, with D possibly matching TRBD1 (6 bases). V was clipped by 5 bases and J by 0 bases, with 14 bases between them. This CDR3 has 16 residues. In DNA, the CDR3 is TGTGCCAGCAGTCCTGGACAGACGTCAGCCAAAAACATTCAGTACTTC. Protein sequence: CASSPGQTSAKNIQYF.

The gene calls are TRBV11-1 and TRBJ2-5; tentatively, D is TRBD2 (6 bases). V dropped 5 bases and J dropped 3 bases, with 13 bases sitting between them. The CDR3 is 14 residues long. The germline V gene has CDR1 SGHAT and CDR2 FQDESV (reference sequence). CDR3 amino acids: CASSPGTPKETQYF. DNA for the CDR3: TGTGCCAGCAGCCCCGGGACTCCAAAAGAGACCCAGTACTTC. The full variable domain, completed using reference TRBV11-1 and TRBJ2-5, is EAEVAQSPRYKITEKSQAVAFWCDPISGHATLYWYRQILGQGPELLVQFQDESVVDDSQLPKDRFSAERLKGVDSTLKIQPAELGDSAMYLCASSPGTPKETQYFGPGTRLLVL.

This clonotype was detected a few times. The gene calls are TRBV28 and TRBJ2-5; D is possibly TRBD1 or TRBD2 (5 bases each). Germline V gene sequence: CDR1 MDHEN, CDR2 SYDVKM. V dropped 6 bases and J dropped 1 base, with 15 bases sitting between them. The CDR3 extends over 15 amino acids. The CDR3 DNA is TGTGCCAGCAGCTGGGCTGGGGGACCCCAAGAGACCCAGTACTTC. Residues: CASSWAGGPQETQYF.

This chain uses TRBV5-6 with TRBJ2-3, with 13 bases matching TRBD2. The germline V gene has CDR1 SGHDT and CDR2 YYEEEE. The CDR3 is 16 residues long. Trimming took 3 bases from V and 3 from J; bases not matched to a gene: 4. In DNA form, the CDR3 reads TGTGCCAGCAGCTGGGGGACTAGCGGGGTTACAGATACGCAGTATTTT. Translating gives CASSWGTSGVTDTQYF.

Only a few counts were recorded for this clonotype. The CDR3 protein is CASSLDAVTGYGYTF. DNA for the CDR3: TGCGCCAGCAGCTTGGACGCGGTAACCGGCTATGGCTACACCTTC. The gene calls are TRBV5-1 and TRBJ1-2; D remains ambiguous. In germline, CDR1 is SGHRS, CDR2 YFSETQ. This CDR3 is 15 amino acids long. Trimming removed 0 bases at V and 4 bases at J, with 13 bases between.

Only a few counts were recorded for this clonotype. The gene calls are TRBV28 and TRBJ1-6; no definite D call. Germline assignment: CDR1 MDHEN and CDR2 SYDVKM. The CDR3 runs to 14 residues. Trimming took 2 bases from V and 11 from J, leaving 13 bases between them. CDR3 sequence: CASSLGLGGTPLHF. In DNA form, the CDR3 reads TGTGCCAGCAGTTTAGGCCTGGGTGGAACACCCCTCCACTTT.

The table lists this clonotype with many counts. The rearrangement links TRBV12-3 or TRBV12-4 to TRBJ2-5, with D perhaps TRBD1 (5 bases). V gave up 6 bases and J gave up 5 bases, with 10 bases separating them. The CDR3 has 12 amino acids. The CDR3 loop reads CASSRQKETQYF. DNA for the CDR3: TGTGCCAGCAGCAGACAGAAGGAGACCCAGTACTTC.

The chain couples TRBV5-5 to TRBJ1-5, with 8 bases lining up with TRBD1. The germline CDR1 and CDR2 sequences are SGHKS and YYEKEE (reference sequence). V shed 5 bases, J shed 4 bases, and the junction held 5 bases outside the gene matches. The CDR3 extends over 14 amino acids. CDR3 sequence: CASSWGQENQPQHF. The CDR3 bases are TGTGCCAGCAGTTGGGGACAGGAGAATCAGCCCCAGCATTTT.

V and J are TRBV20-1 and TRBJ2-3, with D hard to call. This CDR3 comprises 15 residues. Trimming shortened V by 3 bases and J by 2 bases, and 15 bases separated the two germline ends. Germline loops: CDR1 DFQATT, CDR2 SNEGSKA (reference sequence). The CDR3 sequence is CSARRGTTVTDTQYF. The CDR3 DNA follows: TGCAGTGCTAGGAGAGGAACCACTGTCACAGATACGCAGTATTTT.

The chain joins TRBV20-1 to TRBJ2-5, with 8 nucleotides matching TRBD2. Germline CDR1 reads DFQATT; CDR2 reads SNEGSKA (reference sequence). The V segment lost 6 bases and the J segment 4 bases; nucleotides outside the gene matches: 4. The CDR3 runs to 12 residues. The CDR3, as DNA: TGCAGTGCCGTAGCGGGGTTAGAGACCCAGTACTTC. This translates into CSAVAGLETQYF.

The rearrangement uses TRBV20-1 and TRBJ2-3, with 16 bases aligning to TRBD2. The CDR3 runs to 15 residues. V was clipped by 3 bases and J by 9 bases; unmatched bases: 6. The V gene's germline CDR1 is DFQATT and CDR2 SNEGSKA (reference sequence). Here the CDR3 reads CSASRGLAGGQTQYF. The CDR3 DNA reads TGCAGTGCTAGTCGGGGACTAGCGGGGGGGCAGACGCAGTATTTT.

This clonotype was counted between two and nine times. The J gene is TRBJ1-2, the V gene TRBV12-3 or TRBV12-4, with D hard to call. The V and J ends lost 2 bases and 5 bases respectively, with 15 bases between them. This CDR3 has 15 amino acids. DNA for the CDR3: TGTGCCAGCAGTTTAAGGAGGACGGGCATATATGGCTACACCTTC. This codes for CASSLRRTGIYGYTF.

This clonotype has at least ten counts. The chain combines TRBV12-3 or TRBV12-4 with TRBJ2-5; 9 bases line up with TRBD2. The CDR3 runs 16 residues. V lost 0 bases and J lost 1; bases outside the gene matches: 3. The CDR3 nucleotides are TGTGCCAGCAGTTTAGCGCTAGCGGGGAGCCAAGAGACCCAGTACTTC. Translated, it gives CASSLALAGSQETQYF.

The chain uses TRBV20-1 and TRBJ2-5; D uncertain. The germline gives CDR1 DFQATT, CDR2 SNEGSKA (reference sequence). Deletions cut 5 bases from V and 3 bases from J, with 7 bases between. This CDR3 is built from 11 residues. As DNA, the CDR3 is TGCAGTGCTCTTCTTAAAGAGACCCAGTACTTC. Translated: CSALLKETQYF.

This clonotype appeared a few times. The chain links TRBV21-1 to TRBJ2-1; the D segment call TRBD1 is taken from the table without a DNA check. TRBV21-1 counts as a pseudogene. The CDR3 contains 19 residues. CDR3 nucleotide sequence: TGTGCCAGCAGCACCTCCGGGGGCCCACACAGGGAATCCTACAATGAGCAGTTCTTC. It specifies CASSTSGGPHRESYNEQFF.

This clonotype was seen a handful of times. V usage is TRBV5-1 and J usage is TRBJ2-5, with 7 positions matching TRBD2. The DNA end is a closer match to TRBJ2-1, so the J assignment may be wrong. Germline lookup yields CDR1 SGHRS and CDR2 YFSETQ. The CDR3 totals 15 residues. CDR3 sequence: CASSFLTGGFNEQFF. Written as DNA, the CDR3 is TGCGCCAGCAGCTTTTTAACGGGGGGTTTTAATGAGCAGTTCTTC.

The chain carries TRBV6-1 and TRBJ2-7, with D possibly matching TRBD1 (5 bases). This CDR3 has 11 residues. Per germline, CDR1 MNHNS and CDR2 SASEGT. With 10 bases removed from V and 0 bases from J, the gap between germline ends came to 7 bases. CDR3 nucleotide sequence: TGTGCCACCGACAGCTCCTACGAGCAGTACTTC. The encoded protein is CATDSSYEQYF.